The T cell receptor (beta chain) described here comes from a study of blood T cell repertoires in COVID-19. Study at large: Collection of acute and convalescent COVID-19 samples took place in the United States, Italy and Spain. PBMCs, B-cell-depleted T cells, or T cells were the source of the cDNA or gDNA that made up the material.

In the original processing: Nucleated cell number was recorded as an estimate derived from reference gene primer amplification. TCRdb keeps only in-frame clones here, not all; method: immunoSEQ multiplex PCR. V, J and clone size reflect that table, while D and trimming were determined from the DNA. The sample lists over 250,000 clones; around 90% were seen once. Germline V gene sequence: CDR1 SQVTM, CDR2 ANQGSEA. The CDR3 extends over 13 amino acids. With V trimmed by 6 bases and J by 5 bases, 5 bases remained unmatched. This rearrangement joins TRBV29-1 to TRBJ2-2; the match to TRBD1 covers 8 bases. The sample consisted of peripheral blood. The TCR was taken from a woman aged 25 to 39 with acute or convalescent COVID-19. The CDR3 DNA follows: TGCAGCGTAGGGACAGGTCGTACCGGGGAGCTGTTTTTT. This encodes CSVGTGRTGELFF.